This T cell receptor beta chain was identified in a study of CD8 T cells in ankylosing spondylitis. Study-level results: In ankylosing spondylitis blood, a motif of eight highly homologous TCR beta variants appeared characteristic. Enrichment of disease-linked clones was reportedly significant in matched ankylosing spondylitis synovial fluid.

The V segment lost 3 bases and the J segment 3 bases; nucleotides outside the gene matches: 7. This CDR3 region has 15 residues. CDR1 is SGHRS and CDR2 is YFSETQ in the germline V gene. TCRdb fed the 5' RACE reads into MiXCR, producing one record per CDR3 protein. The data show about 800,000 distinct CDR3 sequences, approximately 10% seen once. This clonotype showed up just a few times. No antigen is known for it. The chain links TRBV5-1 to TRBJ2-5; 8 positions agree with TRBD1. Sequencing was performed on blood, either unsorted or a sorted T cell fraction (not recorded which). This sequence originates from a male donor with ankylosing spondylitis. The CDR3 sequence: CASSSDREGEETQYF. The CDR3 DNA follows: TGCGCCAGCAGCTCGGACAGGGAAGGTGAAGAGACCCAGTACTTC.